These 4 T cell receptor beta chains were sequenced from one sample in a study of cytomegalovirus exposure and HLA in healthy donors. PCR was performed using 60 Vbeta and 13 Jbeta primers. This table comes from immunoSEQ multiplex PCR, and its TCRdb copy is limited to in-frame clones, with some not included. The profile shows more than 60,000 clones, roughly 78% of them singletons. Sequencing was performed on PBMCs. These receptors all stem from a woman aged 30 to 39 in good health and CMV-seronegative.

The chain couples TRBV28 to TRBJ2-5; D remains ambiguous. CDR1 MDHEN and CDR2 SYDVKM come from the germline V gene. The CDR3 runs to 12 residues. Trimming took 7 bases from V and 3 from J, leaving 9 bases between them. The CDR3 DNA reads TGTGCCAGCACTAGTACTAAAGAGACCCAGTACTTC. It codes for CASTSTKETQYF.

This clone came up once. This chain uses TRBV6-5 with TRBJ2-7; TRBD1 matches 7 bases. This CDR3 comprises 14 residues. Germline CDR1 and CDR2: MNHEY and SVGAGI. The V gene end was trimmed by 4 bases and the J gene end by 2 bases; junction bases not matched to a gene: 5. The CDR3, as DNA: TGTGCCAGCAGTTCTAACAGGGGAGCCTACGAGCAGTACTTC. This encodes CASSSNRGAYEQYF.

This clone was counted a single time. This sequence joins TRBV27 and TRBJ1-1; D gene uncertain. CDR3 length: 13 amino acids. Germline V gene lookup returns CDR1 MNHEY and CDR2 SMNVEV (reference sequence). The V end lost 3 bases, the J end lost 5 bases, and 10 bases lay between the germline ends. The CDR3 reads CASSFSRWTEAFF. The CDR3 DNA reads as TGTGCCAGCAGTTTCTCGAGGTGGACTGAAGCTTTCTTT.

This clone has more than one count but fewer than ten. This rearrangement joins TRBV10-1 to TRBJ2-1; 10 positions agree with TRBD1. Looked up from germline, CDR1 is WNHNN and CDR2 is SYGVQD (reference sequence). The ends lost 5 bases at V and 4 bases at J; junction bases unmatched: 2. The CDR3 is made up of 14 amino acids. CDR3 region: CASSPGQGYNEQFF. The DNA of the CDR3 is TGCGCCAGCAGTCCGGGACAGGGGTACAATGAGCAGTTCTTC.